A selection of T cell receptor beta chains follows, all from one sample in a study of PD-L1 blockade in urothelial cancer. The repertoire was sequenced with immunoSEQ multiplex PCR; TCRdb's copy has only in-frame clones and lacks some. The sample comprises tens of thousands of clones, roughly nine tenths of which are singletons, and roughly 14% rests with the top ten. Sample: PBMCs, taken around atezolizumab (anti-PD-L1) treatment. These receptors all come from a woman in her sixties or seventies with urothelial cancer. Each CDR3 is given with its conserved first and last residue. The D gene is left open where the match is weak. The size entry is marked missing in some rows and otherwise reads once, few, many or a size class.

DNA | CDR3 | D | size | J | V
TGTGCCACCAGCAGCCCACCCACTAGCGTTGCCTACGAGCAGTACTTC | CATSSPPTSVAYEQYF | TRBD2 | NA | TRBJ2-7 | TRBV15
TGCAGCGTCCCAGGGGGTGGCTATGGCTACACCTTC | CSVPGGGYGYTF | TRBD1 | NA | TRBJ1-2 | TRBV29-1
TGCGCCAGCAGCCAAGATGCGTCTAGTGAGGCCGAGCAGTACTTC | CASSQDASSEAEQYF | NA | NA | TRBJ2-7 | TRBV4-3
TGTGCCACCAGCAGACCGAGTGGACAGGGGCTATCGACCCAGTACTTC | CATSRPSGQGLSTQYF | TRBD1 | NA | TRBJ2-5 | TRBV15
TGTGCCAGTAGTTCCCGGACTAGCGGGAGGAGTGGCGAGCAGTACTTC | CASSSRTSGRSGEQYF | TRBD2 | NA | TRBJ2-7 | TRBV19
TGCGCCAGCAGTAGTACAGGGACCGAGCAGTACTTC | CASSSTGTEQYF | NA | NA | TRBJ2-7 | TRBV10-1
TGTGCCAGTAGTTTGGCGGCCTCCTACGAGCAGTACTTC | CASSLAASYEQYF | NA | NA | TRBJ2-7 | TRBV19
TGTGCCAGCAGTGATCGGACAGGGGGGGGTCAGCCCCAGCATTTT | CASSDRTGGGQPQHF | TRBD1 | few | TRBJ1-5 | TRBV2
TGTGCCAGCAGTTCCGGGACTAGCGGCACCGGGGAGCTGTTTTTT | CASSSGTSGTGELFF | TRBD2 | NA | TRBJ2-2 | TRBV5-4
TGCAGCGTCCCCAAAGCGGGGGTTCGCACAGATACGCAGTATTTT | CSVPKAGVRTDTQYF | TRBD2 | NA | TRBJ2-3 | TRBV29-1
TGTGCCAGCAGCTTGTTGTTCCGGGCGGGGGGCGACGACGAGCAGTACTTC | CASSLLFRAGGDDEQYF | TRBD2 | NA | TRBJ2-7 | TRBV5-4
TGTGCCAGCTCACCACCTACGCAGGGGACCTACGAGCAGTACTTC | CASSPPTQGTYEQYF | NA | NA | TRBJ2-7 | TRBV18
TGTGCCAGCCGGGACAGGGGCGTCGACGAGCAGTACTTC | CASRDRGVDEQYF | TRBD1 | few | TRBJ2-7 | TRBV6-1
TGTGCCAGCAATAGCGGGAGGGGGTCGGTAGATACGCAGTATTTT | CASNSGRGSVDTQYF | TRBD2 | NA | TRBJ2-3 | TRBV2
TGCGCCAGCAGCTCCAACTACGAGCAGTACTTC | CASSSNYEQYF | NA | NA | TRBJ2-7 | TRBV5-1
TGTGCCAGCAGTTTGTTTGGCCATGATGGACTAGCGGGGGGGCCAAAGCAGTTCTTC | CASSLFGHDGLAGGPKQFF | TRBD2 | once | TRBJ2-1 | TRBV27
TGTGCCACCGACGTATTAGGGGGGGAGGCTAATGAAAAACTGTTTTTT | CATDVLGGEANEKLFF | NA | NA | TRBJ1-4 | TRBV2
TGTGCCACCAGCAGAGATAATAAGCGGACTAGTATCTTCGAGCAGTACTTC | CATSRDNKRTSIFEQYF | TRBD2 | NA | TRBJ2-7 | TRBV15
TGCGCCAGCAGCCAAGACAGGGTGGGTTCACCCCTCCACTTT | CASSQDRVGSPLHF | NA | few | TRBJ1-6 | TRBV4-3
TGTGCCAGCATCCCCGAGAGGTGGACTGAAGCTTTCTTT | CASIPERWTEAFF | NA | NA | TRBJ1-1 | TRBV7-2
TGTGCCAGCAGCTTAGTGAATCAAGGGGGTGGCTACACCTTC | CASSLVNQGGGYTF | NA | NA | TRBJ1-2 | TRBV7-9
TGCGCCAGCACCCCCTTTACAGGGCCTACCTACGAGCAGTACTTC | CASTPFTGPTYEQYF | NA | NA | TRBJ2-7 | TRBV10-2
TGTGCCAGCAGCGGCGGGGTACACATCACCGGGGAGCTGTTTTTT | CASSGGVHITGELFF | NA | NA | TRBJ2-2 | TRBV7-8
TGTGCCAGCAGCGACGCAGGGAATTCACCCCTCCACTTT | CASSDAGNSPLHF | NA | NA | TRBJ1-6 | TRBV5-4
TGCAGCGTTGTAATTGAGGGAGGGTTCACAGATACGCAGTATTTT | CSVVIEGGFTDTQYF | TRBD2 | NA | TRBJ2-3 | TRBV29-1
TGCGCCAGCAGCTTGACGGCAGGTTCAGAGACCCAGTACTTC | CASSLTAGSETQYF | NA | NA | TRBJ2-5 | TRBV5-1
TGTGCCAGCTCACCGACAGCTAGATATGAAAAACTGTTTTTT | CASSPTARYEKLFF | NA | NA | TRBJ1-4 | TRBV18
TGTGCCAGCAGCGCCGGGACAGGGTTCACAGATACGCAGTATTTT | CASSAGTGFTDTQYF | TRBD1 | NA | TRBJ2-3 | TRBV9
TGTGCCAGCAGCTTAGGATGGACAGCGCAAACCTACGGCTACACCTTC | CASSLGWTAQTYGYTF | NA | NA | TRBJ1-2 | TRBV7-2
TGTGCCAGTAGTAGCAGGGGGCTGTTCGAGCAGTACTTC | CASSSRGLFEQYF | TRBD1 | few | TRBJ2-7 | TRBV19
TGTGCCAGCAGTGAGGGACTAGCGGGAGTCAACACAGATACGCAGTATTTT | CASSEGLAGVNTDTQYF | TRBD2 | NA | TRBJ2-3 | TRBV2
TGTGCTAGTGGTTTGGGGGGAGCCGGAAACACCATATATTTT | CASGLGGAGNTIYF | NA | NA | TRBJ1-3 | TRBV12-5
TGTGCCAGCAGCTTAGGGACAGGGGCGGTTGGCGGGGAGCTGTTTTTT | CASSLGTGAVGGELFF | TRBD1 | NA | TRBJ2-2 | TRBV7-7
TGTGCCAGCAGTTTGCCCAGCGGGACCTACGAGCAGTACTTC | CASSLPSGTYEQYF | TRBD2 | NA | TRBJ2-7 | TRBV28
TGTGCCAGCAGTTTAAGTGGAGTAGATACGCAGTATTTT | CASSLSGVDTQYF | NA | NA | TRBJ2-3 | TRBV27
TGTGCCAGCTCACCAGGGAGACAGGGGGCGATCTATGGCTACACCTTC | CASSPGRQGAIYGYTF | TRBD1 | NA | TRBJ1-2 | TRBV18
TGTGCCAGCAGCCAAGATCTCGTAGACACAGATACGCAGTATTTT | CASSQDLVDTDTQYF | NA | NA | TRBJ2-3 | TRBV4-2
TGCGCCAGCAGCCAAGATGAGCCACGATACAATGAGCAGTTCTTC | CASSQDEPRYNEQFF | NA | NA | TRBJ2-1 | TRBV4-1
TGTGCCAGCAGCCACCTAGCGGGTCTTGGCACAGATACGCAGTATTTT | CASSHLAGLGTDTQYF | TRBD2 | NA | TRBJ2-3 | TRBV14
TGTGCCAGCAGCCAAGGTCAGGGCCATGTTACGGGACTAGCGGGGACAAATGAGCAGTTCTTC | CASSQGQGHVTGLAGTNEQFF | TRBD2 | NA | TRBJ2-1 | TRBV4-2
TGTGCCAGCAGCTTGGTGCACAGGGGCTCCTACGAGCAGTACTTC | CASSLVHRGSYEQYF | TRBD1 | NA | TRBJ2-7 | TRBV5-4
TGCGCCAGCAGAGGGGACAGGCCCATGAACACTGAAGCTTTCTTT | CASRGDRPMNTEAFF | TRBD1 | NA | TRBJ1-1 | TRBV10-2